This entry lists 9 T cell receptor beta chains sequenced from one sample in a study of blood T cell repertoires in COVID-19. Sequencing used immunoSEQ multiplex PCR; TCRdb keeps in-frame clones, though not all of them. The sample yields more than 95,000 clones, 75% to 85% seen once. Sequences were obtained from peripheral blood. These TCRs come from a woman between 65 and 79 years old with acute or convalescent COVID-19.

The chain carries TRBV27 and TRBJ1-5; D remains ambiguous. V lost 6 bases, J lost 1 base, and 10 bases lay in between. The germline CDR1 and CDR2 sequences are MNHEY and SMNVEV (reference sequence). The CDR3 is 14 amino acids. This chain's CDR3 is CASSSAGSNQPQHF. The CDR3 coding sequence is TGTGCCAGCAGCTCCGCCGGGAGCAATCAGCCCCAGCATTTT.

The CDR3 sequence: CASSGQVQYEQYF. In DNA, the CDR3 is TGCGCCAGCAGCGGACAGGTGCAGTACGAGCAGTACTTC. The chain recombines TRBV5-1 with TRBJ2-7; 7 nucleotides match TRBD1. Germline-derived CDR1 and CDR2 are SGHRS and YFSETQ. V trimming: 4 bases; J trimming: 4 bases; junction bases outside the gene matches: 5. This CDR3 comprises 13 residues. Supplemented by reference TRBV5-1 and TRBJ2-7, the full variable domain reads KAGVTQTPRYLIKTRGQQVTLSCSPISGHRSVSWYQQTPGQGLQFLFEYFSETQRNKGNFPGRFSGRQFSNSRSEMNVSTLELGDSALYLCASSGQVQYEQYFGPGTRLTVT.

J is TRBJ2-5 and V is TRBV6-2 or TRBV6-3, with 7 bases fitting TRBD2. V dropped 6 bases and J dropped 5; count of bases not matched to a gene: 12. CDR1 is MNHEY, CDR2 SVGEGT, per germline. The CDR3 runs to 15 residues. CDR3 protein: CASSPVGERGETQYF. For the CDR3, the DNA is TGTGCCAGCAGCCCGGTTGGAGAGCGGGGCGAGACCCAGTACTTC.

The chain combines TRBV7-2 with TRBJ1-5; D is unresolved. Germline CDR1 and CDR2: SGHTA and FQGNSA. Trimming removed 3 bases at V and 0 bases at J, with 12 bases between. The CDR3 extends over 16 amino acids. CDR3 bases: TGTGCCAGCAGCTTGGCGGCAGCGTATAGCAATCAGCCCCAGCATTTT. As protein: CASSLAAAYSNQPQHF. The full variable domain, completed using reference TRBV7-2 and TRBJ1-5, is GAGVSQSPSNKVTEKGKDVELRCDPISGHTALYWYRQSLGQGLEFLIYFQGNSAPDKSGLPSDRFSAERTGGSVSTLTIQRTQQEDSAVYLCASSLAAAYSNQPQHFGDGTRLSIL.

Only one count was recorded for this clone. The gene calls are TRBV6-5 and TRBJ1-1, with D possibly TRBD1 on 6 matching bases. CDR3 length: 14 amino acids. The germline V gene encodes CDR1 MNHEY and CDR2 SVGAGI. Trimming left V 5 bases short and J 5 bases short, with 15 bases between. CDR3 sequence (DNA): TGTGCCAGCAGTACCGACAGGCAAGGGACTGAAGCTTTCTTT. Its protein is CASSTDRQGTEAFF.

The gene calls are TRBV28 and TRBJ2-5; 9 nucleotides line up with TRBD2. This CDR3 region has 15 residues. From germline, CDR1 is MDHEN and CDR2 SYDVKM. V shed 2 bases and J 4 bases; nucleotides not matched to a gene: 5. CDR3 loop: CASSLIAGERETQYF. The CDR3 DNA is TGTGCCAGCAGTTTAATAGCGGGAGAACGAGAGACCCAGTACTTC.

This clone was observed a single time. This chain links TRBV4-1 with TRBJ2-3, with a tentative D call TRBD1 (5 bases). Per germline, CDR1 MGHRA and CDR2 YSYEKL. CDR3 size: 15 residues. Trimming took off 4 bases at V and 0 bases at J, with 11 bases between the two ends. The CDR3 DNA follows: TGCGCCAGCAGCCCGTACAGGTCTAGCACAGATACGCAGTATTTT. Translating it yields CASSPYRSSTDTQYF.

The chain recombines TRBV5-1 with TRBJ2-7; TRBD2 aligns across 7 bases. Germline V gives CDR1 SGHRS, CDR2 YFSETQ. The ends lost 3 bases at V and 5 bases at J; junction bases unmatched: 8. There are 14 residues in the CDR3. The CDR3 DNA is TGCGCCAGCAGCTGGACTAGGCCCGGGGACGAGCAGTACTTC. Encoded protein: CASSWTRPGDEQYF.

The chain couples TRBV27 to TRBJ2-3, with 8 positions matching TRBD2. In germline, CDR1 is MNHEY, CDR2 SMNVEV (reference sequence). CDR3 length equals 16 residues. V shed 4 bases and J 0 bases; nucleotides not matched to a gene: 6. For the CDR3, the DNA is TGTGCCAGCAGTTCCCGACTAGCGATAAGCACAGATACGCAGTATTTT. It yields the protein CASSSRLAISTDTQYF.